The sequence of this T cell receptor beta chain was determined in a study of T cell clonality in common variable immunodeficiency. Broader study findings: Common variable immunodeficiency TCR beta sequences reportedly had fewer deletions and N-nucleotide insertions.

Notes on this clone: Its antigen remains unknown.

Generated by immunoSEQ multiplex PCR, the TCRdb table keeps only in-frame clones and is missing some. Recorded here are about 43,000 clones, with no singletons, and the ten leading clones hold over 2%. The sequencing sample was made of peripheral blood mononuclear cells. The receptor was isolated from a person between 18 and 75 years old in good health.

The CDR3 loop reads CASSTGGSSYEQYF. The sequenced CDR3 bases are TGTGCCAGTAGTACGGGCGGGAGCTCCTACGAG. The V call is TRBV19, the J call TRBJ2-7; 7 bases match TRBD2. The read halts 3 residues ahead of the CDR3 end, with the missing end drawn from the germline J gene. Germline trimming cut 4 bases from V and 0 bases from J; bases unmatched to any gene: 3. Germline CDR1 LNHDA, CDR2 SQIVND (reference sequence). This CDR3 region has 14 residues.